These 8 T cell receptor beta chains were all obtained from the same sample, sequenced in a study of T cells after yellow fever vaccination. A single record per CDR3 protein comes from TCRdb applying MiXCR to the 5' RACE reads. The top ten clones hold about 3% of a sample with some 340,000 distinct CDR3 sequences, about 10% of them seen once. The input for sequencing was CD4+ T cells sorted from PBMCs, taken 45 days after the yellow fever booster vaccination. These receptor sequences come from a man aged 18 to 29 who received the YFV17D yellow fever vaccine.

This clonotype was picked up a small number of times. V gene TRBV24-1 combines with J gene TRBJ2-3; TRBD2 aligns across 7 bases. Germline V gene sequence: CDR1 KGHDR, CDR2 SFDVKD. CDR3 length equals 17 residues. J gave up 0 bases and V 2 bases, and 7 bases lay outside the gene matches. CDR3 sequence reads: CATSDSSSGTSTDTQYF. In DNA form, the CDR3 reads TGTGCCACCAGTGATTCTTCTAGCGGAACTAGCACAGATACGCAGTATTTT.

This chain joins TRBV5-1 and TRBJ1-3; maybe TRBD1 (5 bases). The CDR3 runs to 16 residues. Trimming stripped 4 bases from V and 0 bases from J, with 14 bases between. CDR1 and CDR2 (germline): SGHRS, YFSETQ. The CDR3 region is CASSPGTTVSGNTIYF. In DNA form, the CDR3 reads TGCGCCAGCAGCCCCGGGACCACGGTCTCTGGAAACACCATATATTTT.

V and J are TRBV6-2 or TRBV6-3 and TRBJ2-2, with TRBD1 matching 7 bases. This CDR3 region has 14 residues. Germline CDR1 is MNHEY and CDR2 is SVGEGT. J lost 6 bases, V lost 6 bases, and 7 bases had no gene match. CDR3 region: CASRTGSPPGELFF. In nucleotides, the CDR3 is TGTGCCAGCAGGACAGGGTCGCCGCCCGGGGAGCTGTTTTTT.

This clonotype was counted a few times. The chain is built from TRBV10-2 and TRBJ2-3; D possibly corresponds to TRBD1 (6 bases). This CDR3 has 12 residues. Germline CDR1 reads WSHSY; CDR2 reads SAAADI. The ends were cut back, 8 bases at V and 6 bases at J, with 12 bases in the middle. CDR3: CASRDIWDTQYF. The CDR3 DNA sequence: TGCGCCAGCCGGGACATCTGGGATACGCAGTATTTT.

This clonotype appeared a few times. This sequence joins TRBV12-3 or TRBV12-4 and TRBJ1-1; 9 nucleotides line up with TRBD1. CDR3 size: 15 residues. After removal of 1 base from V and 5 bases from J, the junction contained 5 bases not matched to a gene. The CDR3 region is CASSLETGGTTEAFF. In nucleotides, the CDR3 is TGTGCCAGCAGTTTAGAGACAGGGGGGACGACTGAAGCTTTCTTT.

The rearrangement joins TRBV3-1 to TRBJ1-4; unclear D gene. This CDR3 is built from 13 residues. The germline V and J ends were trimmed by 3 bases and 5 bases, with 7 bases remaining between them. CDR1 LGHDT and CDR2 YNNKEL come from the germline V gene (reference sequence). The CDR3 protein is CASSQRQNEKLFF. Here the CDR3 DNA reads TGTGCCAGCAGCCAGCGTCAGAATGAAAAACTGTTTTTT.

The gene calls are TRBV15 and TRBJ2-1, with 10 bases fitting TRBD2. The germline gives CDR1 LNHNV, CDR2 YYDKDF (reference sequence). V lost 0 bases to trimming and J lost 5 bases; unmatched junction nucleotides: 10. The CDR3 loop spans 18 amino acids. CDR3 DNA sequence: TGTGCCACCAGCAGAGACCTGGGTCGACTAGCGGGTAACAATGAGCAGTTCTTC. It encodes CATSRDLGRLAGNNEQFF. Full variable domain (remainder filled in from reference TRBV15 and TRBJ2-1): DAMVIQNPRYQVTQFGKPVTLSCSQTLNHNVMYWYQQKSSQAPKLLFHYYDKDFNNEADTPDNFQSRRPNTSFCFLDIRSPGLGDTAMYLCATSRDLGRLAGNNEQFFGPGTRLTVL.

This chain connects TRBV5-1 to TRBJ1-1, with 8 positions matching TRBD1. The germline V gene has CDR1 SGHRS and CDR2 YFSETQ. J lost 5 bases, V lost 3 bases, and 12 bases had no gene match. The CDR3 length is 16 residues. CDR3 bases: TGCGCCAGCAGCTCACGACCGACAGGGGAGGCTACTGAAGCTTTCTTT. Amino acids: CASSSRPTGEATEAFF.